This TCR beta chain was sequenced during a study of blood T cell repertoires in COVID-19 (dated by TCRdb to about 2020). Regarding the research as a whole: Samples from collaborators originated in the United States, Italy and Spain and spanned both the acute and convalescent phases of COVID-19. Subjects who had been exposed to COVID-19, were actively infected with it, or had recovered from it provided the deeply sampled blood TCRbeta repertoires that made up the dataset. HLA class I and class II types, where available, came from metadata supplied by the sample provider rather than from assay-based typing. Samples came from the ongoing ImmuneRACE study (first 160 participants) plus 1,254 subjects from 6 global collaborators. The prospective study material was composed of cDNA or gDNA derived from T cells, B-cell-depleted T cells, or PBMCs. A de-identified subject ID, COVID-19 status, age in years and sex were almost always included in the sample metadata. The repertoires were released in a freely available public database meant as a resource for research on the immune response to SARS-CoV-2. The study at large found these results: The amount of clinical and demographic metadata varied by source and participant and was provided uncurated.

Comments on this clone: It has no known antigen specificity. Base-call qualities are not available, and no considerably larger clone is one nucleotide away.

V loses 2 bases at its end and J loses 6 bases; junction bases beyond the gene matches: 16. As encoded in the germline V gene, CDR1 is SGDLS while CDR2 is YYNGEE. Its CDR3 holds 18 amino acids, cysteine through phenylalanine. Only the CDR3 region is kept as DNA, spanning 54 bases read in frame from base 1. Each collaborating institution followed its own protocols to collect whole blood in K2EDTA tubes. For TCRbeta analysis, collaborators shipped samples in one of three forms: frozen whole blood, isolated PBMCs, or DNA extracted from either of those sample types. TCRbeta CDR3 regions were amplified from genomic DNA by means of the immunoSEQ Assay, a bias-controlled multiplex PCR. Per the authors' processing: The number of nucleated cells in each sample was estimated from the amplification of reference gene primers within the assay. Sequence reads were collapsed and filtered to measure the absolute abundance of every unique TCRbeta CDR3 rearrangement. For each sample, productive Simpson clonality was calculated as the square root of Simpson's diversity index over productive rearrangements. Drawn from immuneACCESS, this table holds only the in-frame rearrangements with V and J called that TCRdb kept. Clones are partly lost; checked studies trace under half to an unresolved V gene and leave the rest unexplained. V and J calls plus clone size are reproduced from that table; the DNA served to infer D and trimming. The sample includes some 150,000 clones, with 65% to 85% observed a single time. In total, the top ten clones hold about an eighth of the sample.

The TCR originated in a man between 60 and 75 years old with active or convalescent COVID-19. The sample consisted of peripheral blood. Recombination connected TRBV9 to TRBJ2-2; TRBD1 fits 7 bases in the junction. The CDR3 protein: CASSVYPDRAGTAGELFF. The DNA sequence is given as TGTGCCAGCAGCGTTTATCCCGACCGGGCCGGGACAGCCGGGGAGCTGTTTTTT.